The 24 T cell receptor beta chains below all came from one sample that was sequenced in a study of cytomegalovirus exposure and HLA in healthy donors. The PCR had 60 Vbeta and 13 Jbeta primers. Assay: immunoSEQ multiplex PCR; the TCRdb copy retains only in-frame clones and omits some. The sample holds around 200,000 clones, 82% seen once. The sample taken for sequencing was PBMCs. The receptor source for this set is a woman aged 18-29 years in good health and CMV-seronegative.

The genes are TRBV27 and TRBJ1-6, with a tentative D call TRBD1 (5 bases). V was pared by 3 bases and J by 6 bases, with 15 bases between. The CDR3 contains 16 residues. The germline CDR1 and CDR2 sequences are MNHEY and SMNVEV (reference sequence). CDR3 sequence: CASSFRGWGLNSPLHF. DNA of the CDR3: TGTGCCAGCAGTTTTCGGGGGTGGGGCCTTAATTCACCCCTCCACTTT.

The chain is built from TRBV7-9 and TRBJ2-7; no clear D. The V gene lost 5 bases and the J gene lost 7 bases, with 18 bases spanning the gap. CDR3 length: 14 amino acids. Germline V gene sequence: CDR1 SEHNR, CDR2 FQNEAQ (reference sequence). Here the CDR3 reads CASSSATPGLEQYF. The CDR3 nucleotides are TGTGCCAGCAGCAGCGCGACCCCTGGGTTGGAGCAGTACTTC.

This chain joins TRBV7-2 and TRBJ2-7; 14 nucleotides match TRBD2. V lost 5 bases, J lost 6 bases, and 9 bases stayed unmatched. Germline V gene lookup returns CDR1 SGHTA and CDR2 FQGNSA. The CDR3 runs 16 residues. This chain's CDR3 is CASSPLSTSGGAEQYF. CDR3 bases: TGTGCCAGCAGCCCTCTCTCGACTAGCGGGGGGGCCGAGCAGTACTTC.

V is TRBV4-1 and J is TRBJ1-5; 7 nucleotides align to TRBD1. Germline lookup yields CDR1 MGHRA and CDR2 YSYEKL. Germline trimming cut 6 bases from V and 4 bases from J; bases unmatched to any gene: 9. The CDR3 spans 15 residues. The CDR3 is CASRYDRVGNQPQHF. The CDR3 DNA sequence: TGCGCCAGCAGATACGACAGGGTCGGGAATCAGCCCCAGCATTTT.

V and J are TRBV5-8 and TRBJ2-3; D is possibly TRBD1 (6 bases). This CDR3 spans 14 amino acids. Germline CDR1 SGHTS, CDR2 YDEGEE. V lost 3 bases to trimming and J lost 14 bases, with 22 bases between them. This CDR3 reads CASSSLRDMPRLYF. CDR3 nucleotides: TGTGCCAGCAGCTCGCTCCGGGACATGCCTCGCCTGTATTTT.

The chain carries TRBV6-5 and TRBJ2-3; TRBD2 agrees at 11 bases. From germline, CDR1 is MNHEY and CDR2 SVGAGI. The CDR3 covers 15 residues. V dropped 10 bases and J dropped 1; count of bases not matched to a gene: 7. CDR3 nucleotide sequence: TGTGCCACCAAACTACTAGCGGGGGGCACAGATACGCAGTATTTT. Translation gives CATKLLAGGTDTQYF.

This sequence joins TRBV27 and TRBJ1-1, with D hard to call. The germline CDR1 and CDR2 sequences are MNHEY and SMNVEV (reference sequence). V was cut by 3 bases and J by 5 bases, with 13 bases left in between. This CDR3 comprises 14 residues. CDR3 amino acids: CASSFSLEVTEAFF. In DNA form, the CDR3 reads TGTGCCAGCAGTTTTTCCTTGGAGGTAACTGAAGCTTTCTTT.

A few counts support this clone. In DNA, the CDR3 is TGCGCCAGCAGCCAAGGACTAGCGGGGGCCGACCAAGAGACCCAGTACTTC. Translated: CASSQGLAGADQETQYF. V usage is TRBV4-1 and J usage is TRBJ2-5, with 12 nucleotides matching TRBD2. The CDR3 has 17 amino acids. Germline CDR1 and CDR2: MGHRA and YSYEKL. V gave up 1 base and J gave up 0 bases; unmatched junction bases: 3.

The chain links TRBV5-6 to TRBJ2-1; 13 positions agree with TRBD2. V lost 1 base, J lost 7 bases, and 5 bases stayed unmatched. CDR1 is SGHDT and CDR2 is YYEEEE in the germline V gene. CDR3 length: 16 amino acids. CDR3 sequence (DNA): TGTGCCAGCAGCTTGACTAGCGGGAGGGCCTTAAATGAGCAGTTCTTC. Amino acid sequence: CASSLTSGRALNEQFF.

The chain employs TRBV5-1 and TRBJ2-3; D is undetermined. The CDR3 contains 13 residues. V was trimmed by 0 bases and J by 3 bases, leaving 5 bases between them. Germline V gives CDR1 SGHRS, CDR2 YFSETQ. CDR3 sequence (DNA): TGCGCCAGCAGCTTGGGAGCAACAGATACGCAGTATTTT. Encoded protein: CASSLGATDTQYF.

The V call is TRBV30, the J call TRBJ1-2, with D perhaps TRBD1 (5 bases). Germline V gene sequence: CDR1 GTSNPN, CDR2 SVGIG (reference sequence). V dropped 2 bases and J dropped 13 bases, with 14 bases sitting between them. The CDR3 consists of 11 residues. The CDR3 reads CAWSTIRDFTF. The CDR3 DNA sequence: TGTGCCTGGAGTACCATCAGGGACTTCACCTTC.

This clone has only one observation. The chain carries TRBV2 and TRBJ2-7; tentatively, D is TRBD2 (6 bases). V was pared by 6 bases and J by 7 bases, with 22 bases between. Germline CDR1 SNHLY, CDR2 FYNNEI. The CDR3 runs to 15 residues. The CDR3 protein is CASRPSSVGLLEQYF. CDR3 coding DNA: TGTGCCAGCAGACCCTCTAGCGTTGGGTTGTTGGAGCAGTACTTC.

The chain joins TRBV10-3 to TRBJ2-2; 10 nucleotides align to TRBD1. Germline trimming cut 4 bases from V and 7 bases from J; bases unmatched to any gene: 6. CDR1 is ENHRY, CDR2 SYGVKD, per germline. This CDR3 contains 15 residues. CDR3 residues: CAISGQGAQGGELFF. CDR3 coding DNA: TGTGCCATCAGTGGACAGGGGGCGCAAGGCGGGGAGCTGTTTTTT.

The rearrangement uses TRBV9 and TRBJ1-2; TRBD1 agrees at 9 bases. The trim removed 4 bases at V and 3 bases at J, leaving 4 bases unmatched. Germline CDR1 SGDLS, CDR2 YYNGEE. This CDR3 is 14 amino acids long. This CDR3 is CASSLGQGDYGYTF. The DNA of the CDR3 is TGTGCCAGCAGCTTGGGACAGGGAGACTATGGCTACACCTTC.

This chain uses TRBV9 with TRBJ2-6, with D uncertain. Germline V gene lookup returns CDR1 SGDLS and CDR2 YYNGEE. CDR3 length: 16 amino acids. Trimming stripped 0 bases from V and 3 bases from J, with 10 bases between. CDR3 region: CASSVDSSGGANVLTF. DNA for the CDR3: TGTGCCAGCAGCGTAGATTCGAGTGGTGGGGCCAACGTCCTGACTTTC.

The genes are TRBV29-1 and TRBJ1-1, with a tentative D call TRBD1 (5 bases). Germline CDR1 and CDR2: SQVTM and ANQGSEA. This CDR3 has 11 amino acids. Trimming took 8 bases from V and 1 from J, leaving 8 bases between them. This CDR3 is CSSGQNTEAFF. The CDR3 nucleotides read TGCAGCTCTGGACAGAACACTGAAGCTTTCTTT.

The chain carries TRBV7-2 and TRBJ1-3, with no clear D. CDR3 length: 15 residues. V was trimmed by 1 base and J by 0 bases, leaving 7 bases between them. CDR1 is SGHTA and CDR2 is FQGNSA in the germline V gene. CDR3 loop: CASSLDRGSGNTIYF. The CDR3 coding sequence is TGTGCCAGCAGCTTAGATCGGGGCTCTGGAAACACCATATATTTT. The entire variable domain, with the rest obtained from reference TRBV7-2 and TRBJ1-3, is as follows: GAGVSQSPSNKVTEKGKDVELRCDPISGHTALYWYRQSLGQGLEFLIYFQGNSAPDKSGLPSDRFSAERTGGSVSTLTIQRTQQEDSAVYLCASSLDRGSGNTIYFGEGSWLTVV.

The J gene is TRBJ2-3, the V gene TRBV5-4; TRBD1 might be the D (6 bases). V was cut by 2 bases and J by 3 bases, with 16 bases left in between. The CDR3 spans 16 residues. CDR1 is SGHNT, CDR2 YYREEE, per germline (reference sequence). CDR3 nucleotide sequence: TGTGCCAGCAGCTTTCAGGGGATTATAGGGACAGATACGCAGTATTTT. It encodes CASSFQGIIGTDTQYF.

The chain joins TRBV5-6 to TRBJ1-1; TRBD1 agrees at 7 bases. V was pared by 0 bases and J by 4 bases, with 6 bases of the junction left unmatched. This CDR3 contains 15 residues. The germline V gene has CDR1 SGHDT and CDR2 YYEEEE. The CDR3 DNA sequence: TGTGCCAGCAGCTTGGGTCCAGGGGGGAGCACTGAAGCTTTCTTT. This translates into CASSLGPGGSTEAFF.

The CDR3 loop reads CASSQELAGGMYAYEQYF. The DNA for the CDR3 is TGTGCCAGCAGCCAAGAACTAGCGGGAGGGATGTACGCCTACGAGCAGTACTTC. The chain uses TRBV14 and TRBJ2-7; 13 bases agree with TRBD2. In germline, CDR1 is SGHDN, CDR2 FVKESK. Trimming cost V 0 bases and J 2 bases; bases outside gene matches: 7. The CDR3 has 18 residues. Together with reference TRBV14 and TRBJ2-7, the CDR3 gives the full variable domain: EAGVTQFPSHSVIEKGQTVTLRCDPISGHDNLYWYRRVMGKEIKFLLHFVKESKQDESGMPNNRFLAERTGGTYSTLKVQPAELEDSGVYFCASSQELAGGMYAYEQYFGPGTRLTVT.

The chain carries TRBV6-1 and TRBJ2-1; the match to TRBD2 covers 10 bases. The CDR3 consists of 14 residues. Per the germline V gene, CDR1 is MNHNS and CDR2 is SASEGT. V lost 6 bases, J lost 3 bases, and 2 bases stayed unmatched. As DNA, the CDR3 is TGTGCCAGCAGGTCTAGCGGGGGCTACAATGAGCAGTTCTTC. Protein: CASRSSGGYNEQFF.

The chain recombines TRBV27 with TRBJ2-1; the D gene is possibly TRBD2 (5 bases). Trimming shortened V by 5 bases and J by 3 bases, and 11 bases separated the two germline ends. CDR3 length: 14 amino acids. CDR1 MNHEY and CDR2 SMNVEV come from the germline V gene (reference sequence). Written as DNA, the CDR3 is TGTGCCAGCAGTCTTGAGGGAAACTACAATGAGCAGTTCTTC. Its translation: CASSLEGNYNEQFF.

V and J are TRBV30 and TRBJ2-7; tentative D call: TRBD2 (6 bases). The germline V gene encodes CDR1 GTSNPN and CDR2 SVGIG (reference sequence). The length of the CDR3 is 13 residues. V was cut by 3 bases and J by 4 bases, with 13 bases left in between. The CDR3 is CAWSIGGRYEQYF. DNA for the CDR3: TGTGCCTGGAGCATCGGGGGTCGGTACGAGCAGTACTTC.

The chain employs TRBV5-4 and TRBJ2-2; D is perhaps TRBD2 (7 bases). Trimming stripped 4 bases from V and 7 bases from J, with 11 bases between. The CDR3 loop spans 13 amino acids. Germline V gives CDR1 SGHNT, CDR2 YYREEE (reference sequence). The DNA of the CDR3 is TGTGCCAGCAGCCTGGGGGGGCACGGGGAGCTGTTTTTT. Protein product: CASSLGGHGELFF.